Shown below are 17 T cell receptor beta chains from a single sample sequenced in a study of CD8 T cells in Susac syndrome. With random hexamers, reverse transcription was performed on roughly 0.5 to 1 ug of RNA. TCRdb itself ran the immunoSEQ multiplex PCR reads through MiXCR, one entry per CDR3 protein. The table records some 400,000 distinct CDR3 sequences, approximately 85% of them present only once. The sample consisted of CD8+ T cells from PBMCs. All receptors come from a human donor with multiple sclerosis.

The CDR3 protein is CASSLSGTGIVYGYTF. The CDR3 DNA reads TGTGCCAGCAGTTTATCCGGGACAGGGATCGTCTATGGCTACACCTTC. The chain joins TRBV27 to TRBJ1-2; 9 bases are a match to TRBD1. The CDR3 extends over 16 amino acids. With 0 bases clipped from V and 4 bases from J, the junction kept 6 bases outside the gene matches. Germline CDR1 and CDR2: MNHEY and SMNVEV (reference sequence).

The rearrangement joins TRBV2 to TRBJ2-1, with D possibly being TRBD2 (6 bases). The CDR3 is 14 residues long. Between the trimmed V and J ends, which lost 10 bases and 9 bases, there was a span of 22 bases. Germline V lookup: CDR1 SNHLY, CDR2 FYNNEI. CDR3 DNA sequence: TGTGCCATTGTTAGGTCCCACGGGGGAGGTGAGCAGTTCTTC. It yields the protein CAIVRSHGGGEQFF.

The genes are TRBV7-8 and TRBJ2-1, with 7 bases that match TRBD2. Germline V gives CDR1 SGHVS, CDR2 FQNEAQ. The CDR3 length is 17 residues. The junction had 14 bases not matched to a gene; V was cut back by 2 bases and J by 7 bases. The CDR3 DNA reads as TGTGCCAGCAGCTTACTCCTCGGGGGAGGGCCCTCGAATGAGCAGTTCTTC. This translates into CASSLLLGGGPSNEQFF. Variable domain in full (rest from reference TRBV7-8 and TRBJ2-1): GAGVSQSPRYKVAKRGQDVALRCDPISGHVSLFWYQQALGQGPEFLTYFQNEAQLDKSGLPSDRFFAERPEGSVSTLKIQRTQQEDSAVYLCASSLLLGGGPSNEQFFGPGTRLTVL.

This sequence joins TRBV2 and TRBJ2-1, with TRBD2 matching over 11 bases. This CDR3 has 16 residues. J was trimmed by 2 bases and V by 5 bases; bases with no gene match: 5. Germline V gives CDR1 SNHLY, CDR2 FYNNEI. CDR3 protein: CASSWTSGPPYNEQFF. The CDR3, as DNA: TGTGCCAGCAGTTGGACTAGCGGGCCCCCCTACAATGAGCAGTTCTTC. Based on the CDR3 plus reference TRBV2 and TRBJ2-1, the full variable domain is EPEVTQTPSHQVTQMGQEVILRCVPISNHLYFYWYRQILGQKVEFLVSFYNNEISEKSEIFDDQFSVERPDGSNFTLKIRSTKLEDSAMYFCASSWTSGPPYNEQFFGPGTRLTVL.

The chain's CDR3 is CATSHPGPQETQYF. In nucleotides, the CDR3 is TGTGCCACCAGTCATCCAGGTCCGCAAGAGACCCAGTACTTC. The rearrangement uses TRBV24-1 and TRBJ2-5; D gene ambiguous. Per germline, CDR1 KGHDR and CDR2 SFDVKD. The CDR3 length is 14 residues. V lost 6 bases and J 2 bases, leaving 12 bases between the germline ends.

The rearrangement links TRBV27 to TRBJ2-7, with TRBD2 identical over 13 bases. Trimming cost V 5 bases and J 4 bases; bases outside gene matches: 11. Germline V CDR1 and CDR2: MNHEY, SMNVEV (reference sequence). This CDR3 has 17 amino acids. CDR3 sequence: CASSPRIGLAGVYEQYF. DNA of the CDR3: TGTGCCAGCAGTCCCAGGATAGGACTAGCGGGAGTTTACGAGCAGTACTTC.

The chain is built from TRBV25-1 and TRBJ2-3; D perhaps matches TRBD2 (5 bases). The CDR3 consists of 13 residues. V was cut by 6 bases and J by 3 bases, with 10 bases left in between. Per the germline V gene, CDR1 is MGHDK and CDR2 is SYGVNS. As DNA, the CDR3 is TGTGCCAGCAGCGGGGTCAATACAGATACGCAGTATTTT. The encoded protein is CASSGVNTDTQYF.

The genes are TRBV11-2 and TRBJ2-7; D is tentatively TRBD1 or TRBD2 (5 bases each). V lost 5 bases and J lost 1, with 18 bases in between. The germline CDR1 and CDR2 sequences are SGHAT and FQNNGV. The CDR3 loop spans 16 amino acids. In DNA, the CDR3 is TGTGCCAGCAGCCTCCCGGGGACGTCTCGATCCTACGAGCAGTACTTC. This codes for CASSLPGTSRSYEQYF. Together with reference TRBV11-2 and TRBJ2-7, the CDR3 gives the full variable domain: EAGVAQSPRYKIIEKRQSVAFWCNPISGHATLYWYQQILGQGPKLLIQFQNNGVVDDSQLPKDRFSAERLKGVDSTLKIQPAKLEDSAVYLCASSLPGTSRSYEQYFGPGTRLTVT.

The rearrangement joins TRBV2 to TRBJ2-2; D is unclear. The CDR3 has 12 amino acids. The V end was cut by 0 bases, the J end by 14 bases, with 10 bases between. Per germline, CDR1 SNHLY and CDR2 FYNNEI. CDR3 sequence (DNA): TGTGCCAGCAGTGAAGCTGACACGCGACTGTTTTTT. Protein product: CASSEADTRLFF.

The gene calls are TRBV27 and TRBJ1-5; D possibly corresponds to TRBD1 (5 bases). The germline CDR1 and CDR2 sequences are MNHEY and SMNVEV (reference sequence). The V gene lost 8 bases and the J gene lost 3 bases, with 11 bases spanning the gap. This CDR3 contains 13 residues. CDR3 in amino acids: CASGFGTNQPQHF. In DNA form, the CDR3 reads TGTGCCAGCGGATTCGGGACCAATCAGCCCCAGCATTTT.

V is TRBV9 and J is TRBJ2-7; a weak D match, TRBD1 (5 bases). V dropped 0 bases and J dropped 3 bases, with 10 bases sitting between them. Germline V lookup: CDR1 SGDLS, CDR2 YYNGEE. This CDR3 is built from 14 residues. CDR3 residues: CASSVGKGFYEQYF. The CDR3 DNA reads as TGTGCCAGCAGCGTAGGGAAGGGGTTCTACGAGCAGTACTTC. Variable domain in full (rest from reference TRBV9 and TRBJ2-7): DSGVTQTPKHLITATGQRVTLRCSPRSGDLSVYWYQQSLDQGLQFLIQYYNGEERAKGNILERFSAQQFPDLHSELNLSSLELGDSALYFCASSVGKGFYEQYFGPGTRLTVT.

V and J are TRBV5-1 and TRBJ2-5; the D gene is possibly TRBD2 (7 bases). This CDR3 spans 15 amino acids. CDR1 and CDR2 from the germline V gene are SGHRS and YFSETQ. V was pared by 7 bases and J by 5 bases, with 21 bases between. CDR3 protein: CASVPNPGGSETQYF. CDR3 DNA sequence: TGCGCCAGCGTGCCCAATCCGGGGGGCTCGGAGACCCAGTACTTC.

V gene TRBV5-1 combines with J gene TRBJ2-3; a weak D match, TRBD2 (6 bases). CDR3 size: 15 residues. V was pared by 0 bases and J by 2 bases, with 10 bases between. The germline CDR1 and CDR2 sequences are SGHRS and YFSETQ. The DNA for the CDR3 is TGCGCCAGCAGCTTGGTTAGCGGCCCCACAGATACGCAGTATTTT. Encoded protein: CASSLVSGPTDTQYF. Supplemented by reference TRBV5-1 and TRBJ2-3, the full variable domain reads KAGVTQTPRYLIKTRGQQVTLSCSPISGHRSVSWYQQTPGQGLQFLFEYFSETQRNKGNFPGRFSGRQFSNSRSEMNVSTLELGDSALYLCASSLVSGPTDTQYFGPGTRLTVL.

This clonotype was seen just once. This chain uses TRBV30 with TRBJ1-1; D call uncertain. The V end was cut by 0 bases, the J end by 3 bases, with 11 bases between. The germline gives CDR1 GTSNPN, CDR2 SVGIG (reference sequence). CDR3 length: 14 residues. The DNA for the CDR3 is TGTGCCTGGAGTGTAGGCTTCGGGGACACTGAAGCTTTCTTT. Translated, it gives CAWSVGFGDTEAFF.

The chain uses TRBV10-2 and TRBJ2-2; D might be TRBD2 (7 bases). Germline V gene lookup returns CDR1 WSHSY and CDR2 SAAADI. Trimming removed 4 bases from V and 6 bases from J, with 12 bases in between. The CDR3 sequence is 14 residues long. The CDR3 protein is CASSVGGPPGELFF. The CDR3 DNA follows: TGCGCCAGCAGTGTGGGGGGGCCCCCCGGGGAGCTGTTTTTT.

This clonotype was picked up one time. CDR3 amino acids: CASSYYLAGQEKNTEAFF. The CDR3 DNA is TGTGCCAGCAGCTATTATTTAGCGGGACAGGAGAAAAACACTGAAGCTTTCTTT. The gene calls are TRBV7-6 and TRBJ1-1, with 8 bases fitting TRBD1. CDR1 is SGHVS, CDR2 FNYEAQ, per germline. Unmatched junction bases numbered 15, after V lost 4 bases and J lost 2 bases. The CDR3 is 18 amino acids.

DNA of the CDR3: TGTGCCAGCAGTTTATCCAGGGGGATCGGTGGCTACACCTTC. This gives the protein CASSLSRGIGGYTF. The chain joins TRBV12-3 or TRBV12-4 to TRBJ1-2; 7 bases agree with TRBD1. The CDR3 spans 14 residues. Trimming removed 2 bases from V and 7 bases from J; junction bases left unmatched: 7.